What follows is one T cell receptor beta chain and its context. Its antigen remains unknown. The record originates from a study of post-analysis software for immune sequencing data. Whole-study results and caveats: With F measure, samples from one preparation batch clustered together strongly. With TRBV5-6, TRBV5-1 and TRBV20-1 included, about 5 TRBV segments were more frequent in patients than in controls.

V dropped 5 bases and J dropped 2; count of bases not matched to a gene: 10. Germline lookup yields CDR1 SQVTM and CDR2 ANQGSEA. The length of the CDR3 is 15 residues. cDNA libraries for TCR beta contained unique molecular identifiers. Starting from about 0.98 to 11 million T cells, the study yielded about half a million cDNA molecules. TCRdb reprocessed the PCR reads with MiXCR, giving one entry per CDR3 protein. The repertoire consists of fewer than 850,000 distinct CDR3 sequences, with 25% to 30% occurring once and the leading ten covering 0.5% to 0.6%. The sequence was collected from a girl under 18 with multiple sclerosis. What was sequenced was blood. This chain joins TRBV29-1 and TRBJ2-7, with TRBD2 matching over 9 bases. The CDR3: CSVRQGPSGAYEQYF. The CDR3 coding sequence is TGCAGCGTTCGGCAGGGGCCTAGCGGGGCCTACGAGCAGTACTTC.